The clone carrying this T cell receptor beta chain was seen a single time. After removal of 6 bases from V and 7 bases from J, the junction contained 19 bases not matched to a gene. CDR1 and CDR2 from the germline V gene are SQVTM and ANQGSEA. This CDR3 is 16 amino acids long. This specimen belongs to a study of blood T cell repertoires in COVID-19. The protocol was immunoSEQ multiplex PCR, while the TCRdb copy is restricted to in-frame clones and leaves out a portion. The sample comprises fewer than 90,000 clones, roughly 80% of which are singletons, and about half rests with the top ten. This chain links TRBV29-1 with TRBJ2-5; the match to TRBD2 covers 8 bases. Sequencing used peripheral blood. The receptor was derived from a human donor in a cohort sampled during active COVID-19. As DNA, the CDR3 is TGCAGCGTCCCGGGGGATCCAGCGGGAGCCCCCGGGACCCAGTACTTC. Translated, it gives CSVPGDPAGAPGTQYF.